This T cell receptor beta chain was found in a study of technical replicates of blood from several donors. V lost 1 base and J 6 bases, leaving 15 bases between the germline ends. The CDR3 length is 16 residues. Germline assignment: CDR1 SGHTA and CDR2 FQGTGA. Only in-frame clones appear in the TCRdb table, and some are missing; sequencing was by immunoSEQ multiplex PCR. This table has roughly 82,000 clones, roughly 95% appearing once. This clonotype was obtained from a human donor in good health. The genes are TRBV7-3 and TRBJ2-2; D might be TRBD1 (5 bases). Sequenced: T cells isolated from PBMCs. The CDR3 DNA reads TGTGCCAGCAGCTTAATCATTTGGCAGGGCGCCGGGGAGCTGTTTTTT. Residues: CASSLIIWQGAGELFF.